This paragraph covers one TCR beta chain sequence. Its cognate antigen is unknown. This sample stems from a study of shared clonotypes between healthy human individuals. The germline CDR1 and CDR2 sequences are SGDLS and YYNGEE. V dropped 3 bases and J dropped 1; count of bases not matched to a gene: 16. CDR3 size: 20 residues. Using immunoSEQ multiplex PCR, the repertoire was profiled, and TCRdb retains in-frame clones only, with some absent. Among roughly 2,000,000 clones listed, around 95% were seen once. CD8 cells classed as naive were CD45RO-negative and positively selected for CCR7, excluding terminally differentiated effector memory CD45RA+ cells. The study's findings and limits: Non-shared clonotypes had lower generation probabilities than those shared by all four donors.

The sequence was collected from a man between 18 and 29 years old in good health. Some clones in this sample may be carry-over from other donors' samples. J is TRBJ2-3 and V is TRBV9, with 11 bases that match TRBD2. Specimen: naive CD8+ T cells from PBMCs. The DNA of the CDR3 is TGTGCCAGCAGCGAGGAGGCTAGCGGGAGGATGTTTTTGGGCACAGATACGCAGTATTTT. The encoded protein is CASSEEASGRMFLGTDTQYF.